The 23 T cell receptor beta chains below all came from one sample that was sequenced in a study of identifying expanded T cells in peripheral blood. Generated by immunoSEQ multiplex PCR, the TCRdb table keeps only in-frame clones and is missing some. This sample has approximately 83,000 clones; around 84% occur once, and the top ten carry 4% to 5.5%. The material sequenced was blood. The receptors derive from a person aged 18-70 years in good health.

This clone was counted a few times. This chain joins TRBV7-2 and TRBJ2-5; 9 bases map to TRBD2. Germline CDR1 is SGHTA and CDR2 is FQGNSA. The CDR3 spans 16 residues. V was clipped by 1 base and J by 6 bases; unmatched bases: 9. The CDR3 reads CASSLDPRGGRKTQYF. CDR3 nucleotide sequence: TGTGCCAGCAGCTTAGATCCGCGGGGGGGCAGGAAGACCCAGTACTTC.

This clone was observed once. The chain combines TRBV5-1 with TRBJ1-3; no firm D call. This CDR3 comprises 15 residues. CDR1 SGHRS and CDR2 YFSETQ come from the germline V gene. V lost 1 base and J lost 0, with 8 bases in between. The CDR3 nucleotides read TGCGCCAGCAGCTTGAGCACCAACTCTGGAAACACCATATATTTT. It codes for CASSLSTNSGNTIYF. Variable domain in full (rest from reference TRBV5-1 and TRBJ1-3): KAGVTQTPRYLIKTRGQQVTLSCSPISGHRSVSWYQQTPGQGLQFLFEYFSETQRNKGNFPGRFSGRQFSNSRSEMNVSTLELGDSALYLCASSLSTNSGNTIYFGEGSWLTVV.

The chain employs TRBV30 and TRBJ2-1; D not resolved. Germline V lookup: CDR1 GTSNPN, CDR2 SVGIG (reference sequence). The CDR3 sequence is 12 residues long. The V and J ends lost 2 bases and 13 bases respectively, with 15 bases between them. CDR3 in DNA: TGTGCCTGGAGTCTTCCTAGTTGGGCTCAGTTCTTC. It specifies CAWSLPSWAQFF.

V is TRBV4-1 and J is TRBJ2-2, with 7 bases matching TRBD2. V was clipped by 4 bases and J by 4 bases; unmatched bases: 9. Germline values: CDR1 MGHRA, CDR2 YSYEKL. This CDR3 is built from 16 residues. Written as DNA, the CDR3 is TGCGCCAGCAGCCCACGGACGGGGGGAATCACCGGGGAGCTGTTTTTT. Amino acids: CASSPRTGGITGELFF.

The chain employs TRBV5-4 and TRBJ2-4; either TRBD1 or TRBD2 may supply D (6 bases each). V was clipped by 2 bases and J by 0 bases, with 24 bases between them. Germline CDR1 is SGHNT and CDR2 is YYREEE (reference sequence). The CDR3 length is 20 residues. The CDR3 is CASSFKWHDRGALAKNIQYF. As DNA, the CDR3 is TGTGCCAGCAGCTTCAAGTGGCACGATAGGGGGGCGTTAGCCAAAAACATTCAGTACTTC.

This chain joins TRBV7-2 and TRBJ1-3; D is unresolved. Germline loops: CDR1 SGHTA, CDR2 FQGNSA. The CDR3 extends over 15 amino acids. Trimming shortened V by 1 base and J by 2 bases, and 9 bases separated the two germline ends. CDR3: CASSLVKVPGNTIYF. The CDR3 DNA is TGTGCCAGCAGCTTAGTTAAAGTACCTGGAAACACCATATATTTT.

The rearrangement joins TRBV6-5 to TRBJ2-7; D is ambiguous. The V end was cut by 5 bases, the J end by 6 bases, with 17 bases between. Germline V gene lookup returns CDR1 MNHEY and CDR2 SVGAGI. This CDR3 comprises 14 residues. As DNA, the CDR3 is TGTGCCAGCAGTCCAGGACGTTTGGTCGGCGAGCAGTACTTC. This gives the protein CASSPGRLVGEQYF.

The chain joins TRBV27 to TRBJ2-7; D is unresolved. V lost 5 bases, J lost 0 bases, and 11 bases lay in between. The CDR3 contains 14 residues. CDR1 MNHEY and CDR2 SMNVEV come from the germline V gene (reference sequence). CDR3 coding DNA: TGTGCCAGCAGTGCCAGAGGAAGCTCCTACGAGCAGTACTTC. Translating it yields CASSARGSSYEQYF.

The CDR3: CAWRARSSGNTIYF. The CDR3 DNA sequence: TGTGCCTGGAGGGCAAGGTCGAGTGGAAACACCATATATTTT. The V call is TRBV30, the J call TRBJ1-3, with D unresolved. CDR1 is GTSNPN and CDR2 is SVGIG in the germline V gene (reference sequence). This CDR3 has 14 amino acids. V lost 3 bases to trimming and J lost 3 bases, with 12 bases between them. Full variable domain (missing parts from reference TRBV30 and TRBJ1-3): SQTIHQWPATLVQPVGSPLSLECTVEGTSNPNLYWYRQAAGRGLQLLFYSVGIGQISSEVPQNLSASRPQDRQFILSSKKLLLSDSGFYLCAWRARSSGNTIYFGEGSWLTVV.

This clone was observed a few times. The chain recombines TRBV7-8 with TRBJ2-2, with a weak D call TRBD2 (5 bases). The CDR3 covers 16 residues. Germline lookup yields CDR1 SGHVS and CDR2 FQNEAQ. Deletions cut 1 base from V and 2 bases from J, with 11 bases between. Here the CDR3 reads CASSLERVQNTGELFF. The CDR3 DNA reads as TGTGCCAGCAGCTTAGAGAGGGTCCAAAACACCGGGGAGCTGTTTTTT.

The J gene is TRBJ1-2, the V gene TRBV9, with D hard to call. V was cut by 0 bases and J by 4 bases, with 10 bases left in between. The CDR3 spans 14 residues. The germline gives CDR1 SGDLS, CDR2 YYNGEE. The CDR3 DNA reads as TGTGCCAGCAGCGTAGCGGAGATTCCCTATGGCTACACCTTC. Amino acid sequence: CASSVAEIPYGYTF.

The chain couples TRBV5-8 to TRBJ1-6; D unresolved. Per germline, CDR1 SGHTS and CDR2 YDEGEE. Trimming left V 1 base short and J 8 bases short, with 19 bases between. CDR3 length: 17 residues. The CDR3 loop is CASSLLRLTDIYSPLHF. The CDR3 DNA follows: TGTGCCAGCAGCTTGTTGAGGCTAACCGACATTTATTCACCCCTCCACTTT.

The chain recombines TRBV7-8 with TRBJ1-2; tentative D call: TRBD1 (5 bases). V was shortened by 2 bases and J by 4 bases, with 11 bases between the two germline ends. Germline-derived CDR1 and CDR2 are SGHVS and FQNEAQ. CDR3 length: 14 amino acids. The CDR3 nucleotides read TGTGCCAGCAGCTTACCAGGGATCAGCTATGGCTACACCTTC. Its protein product is CASSLPGISYGYTF.

The rearrangement uses TRBV13 and TRBJ1-2; 8 bases fit TRBD1. This CDR3 has 13 residues. CDR1 is PRHDT and CDR2 is FYEKMQ in the germline V gene (reference sequence). The J segment lost 5 bases and the V segment lost 10 bases, leaving 9 bases of the junction unmatched. In DNA, the CDR3 is TGTGCCACTGGACAGGGTCGGGGATATGGCTACACCTTC. It translates to CATGQGRGYGYTF.

The rearrangement uses TRBV27 and TRBJ1-2; 11 nucleotides agree with TRBD1. V lost 4 bases, J lost 8 bases, and 9 bases stayed unmatched. The germline V gene has CDR1 MNHEY and CDR2 SMNVEV (reference sequence). The CDR3 is made up of 15 amino acids. In DNA form, the CDR3 reads TGTGCCAGCAGTTCCTGGACAGGGGGCATGGGGGGCTACACCTTC. It translates to CASSSWTGGMGGYTF.

V and J are TRBV6-1 and TRBJ1-6; D call uncertain. Germline assignment: CDR1 MNHNS and CDR2 SASEGT. The CDR3 totals 14 residues. V lost 7 bases and J lost 3, with 10 bases in between. The CDR3 sequence: CASTEQIYNSPLHF. CDR3 DNA sequence: TGTGCCAGCACCGAACAGATCTATAATTCACCCCTCCACTTT.

The J gene is TRBJ1-2, the V gene TRBV29-1; no definite D call. V was shortened by 1 base and J by 7 bases, with 16 bases between the two germline ends. The CDR3 contains 14 residues. Germline V CDR1 and CDR2: SQVTM, ANQGSEA. CDR3 in amino acids: CSVEALGSIAGYTF. The CDR3 DNA follows: TGCAGCGTTGAAGCCCTCGGGTCCATAGCTGGCTACACCTTC.

The chain has TRBV27 and TRBJ2-7, with D unresolved. The CDR3 loop spans 13 amino acids. In germline, CDR1 is MNHEY, CDR2 SMNVEV (reference sequence). V lost 6 bases, J lost 0 bases, and 9 bases lay in between. DNA of the CDR3: TGTGCCAGCAGCCGGACCGACTCCTACGAGCAGTACTTC. As protein: CASSRTDSYEQYF.

The rearrangement links TRBV7-8 to TRBJ2-6, with unresolved D. The CDR3 loop spans 15 amino acids. Per germline, CDR1 SGHVS and CDR2 FQNEAQ. The V gene lost 4 bases and the J gene lost 1 base, with 8 bases spanning the gap. DNA for the CDR3: TGTGCCAGCAGCTCTTTCCTTTCTGGGGCCAACGTCCTGACTTTC. Encoded protein: CASSSFLSGANVLTF.

The chain couples TRBV14 to TRBJ1-1; perhaps TRBD1 as D (6 bases). CDR3 length equals 16 residues. CDR1 is SGHDN, CDR2 FVKESK, per germline. Trimming left V 7 bases short and J 10 bases short, with 28 bases between. DNA for the CDR3: TGTGCCAGCATCACCGTGATCAAGAGGGGGACCCCGGGAGCTTTCTTT. This sequence encodes CASITVIKRGTPGAFF.

This chain joins TRBV5-5 and TRBJ2-3; D ambiguous. The V gene lost 0 bases and the J gene lost 4 bases, with 9 bases spanning the gap. The CDR3 is 14 amino acids. Germline-derived CDR1 and CDR2 are SGHKS and YYEKEE (reference sequence). The CDR3 nucleotides are TGTGCCAGCAGCTTGGAGTCCCCCCCAGATACGCAGTATTTT. Its protein is CASSLESPPDTQYF.

In this sample, this clone turned up once. The rearrangement joins TRBV4-3 to TRBJ1-6, with 7 bases identical to TRBD1. The CDR3 length is 18 residues. Germline assignment: CDR1 LGHNA and CDR2 YSLEER. V shed 2 bases and J 6 bases; nucleotides not matched to a gene: 13. CDR3 amino acids: CASSQPGSGGTFNSPLHF. The CDR3 DNA reads TGCGCCAGCAGCCAACCTGGCTCAGGGGGAACCTTTAATTCACCCCTCCACTTT.

The V gene is TRBV29-1, the J gene TRBJ2-2; possibly TRBD1 for D (6 bases). Germline V lookup: CDR1 SQVTM, CDR2 ANQGSEA. Trimming shortened V by 6 bases and J by 6 bases, and 17 bases separated the two germline ends. The CDR3 is made up of 14 amino acids. CDR3 coding DNA: TGCAGCGTCAAGCAGAGGCACAGGGCCGGGGAGCTGTTTTTT. The encoded protein is CSVKQRHRAGELFF.